Shown below are 32 T cell receptor beta chains from a single sample sequenced in a study of blood T cells in healthy people across ages. Primed by a sample-barcoded 5' primer and a J-beta primer mix, a second PCR proceeded for roughly 7 to 11 cycles. From the 5' RACE reads, TCRdb called clonotypes with MiXCR, one entry per CDR3 protein. This table has hundreds of thousands of distinct CDR3 sequences, roughly 60% appearing once. Sequenced sample: blood. These receptors all come from a man in his thirties or forties in good health.

This clonotype was detected a few times. The V call is TRBV29-1, the J call TRBJ2-1, with a possible D match to TRBD2 (5 bases). CDR1 is SQVTM, CDR2 ANQGSEA, per germline. The CDR3 spans 12 residues. V dropped 7 bases and J dropped 6 bases, with 13 bases sitting between them. The CDR3 DNA reads TGCAGCGCGGGGAGAATTGGCAATGAGCAGTTCTTC. This codes for CSAGRIGNEQFF.

This rearrangement joins TRBV7-2 to TRBJ2-1; no reliable D call. V was pared by 1 base and J by 9 bases, with 16 bases between. The CDR3 is made up of 15 amino acids. Germline assignment: CDR1 SGHTA and CDR2 FQGNSA. The CDR3 sequence is CASSLVSGLDAEQFF. The CDR3, as DNA: TGTGCCAGCAGCTTAGTCTCCGGGCTAGATGCTGAGCAGTTCTTC.

The genes are TRBV6-2 or TRBV6-3 and TRBJ2-7; D not resolved. Germline lookup yields CDR1 MNHEY and CDR2 SVGEGT. V dropped 2 bases and J dropped 0 bases, with 8 bases sitting between them. CDR3 length: 14 residues. CDR3 DNA: TGTGCCAGCAGTTACCCGGGCAGCTCCTACGAGCAGTACTTC. It translates to CASSYPGSSYEQYF.

The chain is built from TRBV19 and TRBJ1-5; D call uncertain. The CDR3 length is 14 residues. Germline V gives CDR1 LNHDA, CDR2 SQIVND (reference sequence). Trimming took off 1 base at V and 3 bases at J, with 7 bases between the two ends. In nucleotides, the CDR3 is TGTGCCAGTAGTATAGTAGGCTTCAATCAGCCCCAGCATTTT. Translation: CASSIVGFNQPQHF. Full variable domain (rest looked up from reference TRBV19 and TRBJ1-5): DGGITQSPKYLFRKEGQNVTLSCEQNLNHDAMYWYRQDPGQGLRLIYYSQIVNDFQKGDIAEGYSVSREKKESFPLTVTSAQKNPTAFYLCASSIVGFNQPQHFGDGTRLSIL.

The rearrangement links TRBV6-5 to TRBJ2-1; D is unclear. With 8 bases removed from V and 3 bases from J, the gap between germline ends came to 5 bases. Germline V gene data show CDR1 as MNHEY and CDR2 as SVGAGI. The CDR3 loop spans 11 amino acids. Here the CDR3 DNA reads TGTGCCAGCTGGAACTACAATGAGCAGTTCTTC. Its protein product is CASWNYNEQFF.

As to this clonotype: The CDR3 does not close with the conserved phenylalanine or tryptophan, likely indicating a read error. The V and J genes are TRBV6-6 and TRBJ1-6; D not certain. CDR3 length equals 12 residues. The germline gives CDR1 MNHNY, CDR2 SVGAGI (reference sequence). Trimming shortened V by 2 bases and J by 8 bases, and 4 bases separated the two germline ends. DNA for the CDR3: TGTGCCAGCAGTTACCGGGATTCACCCCTCCACTTG. The encoded protein is CASSYRDSPLHL.

The chain combines TRBV21-1 with TRBJ2-3; the table's TRBD2 call for D was not verified on the DNA. TRBV21-1 is given as a pseudogene. The CDR3 is 17 residues long. In nucleotides, the CDR3 is TGTGCCAGCAGCACATCCCTAGCGGTATTTTGCACAGATACGCAGTATTTT. It specifies CASSTSLAVFCTDTQYF.

V is TRBV29-1 and J is TRBJ1-1; D is unresolved. Germline V gene lookup returns CDR1 SQVTM and CDR2 ANQGSEA. Trimming took off 3 bases at V and 4 bases at J, with 9 bases between the two ends. The CDR3 runs to 12 residues. The CDR3 DNA reads TGCAGCGTTGAGACAAGGTTCACTGAAGCTTTCTTT. Protein sequence: CSVETRFTEAFF.

The chain links TRBV4-2 to TRBJ1-2, with D hard to call. This CDR3 is 15 amino acids long. Germline V gene data show CDR1 as LGHNA and CDR2 as YNFKEQ. The V and J ends lost 0 bases and 8 bases respectively, with 16 bases between them. CDR3 DNA: TGTGCCAGCAGCCAAGAACCTTCCGGGGTACGGGGCTACACCTTC. Protein: CASSQEPSGVRGYTF.

The chain has TRBV20-1 and TRBJ1-4; TRBD1 agrees at 7 bases. The V segment lost 6 bases and the J segment 7 bases; nucleotides outside the gene matches: 11. Germline assignment: CDR1 DFQATT and CDR2 SNEGSKA (reference sequence). CDR3 length: 14 residues. DNA of the CDR3: TGCAGTGCAAACTTAGGGGGCCTAGGTGAAAAACTGTTTTTT. Translating it yields CSANLGGLGEKLFF.

In regard to this clonotype: At one of its ends the junction is not consistent with the germline gene, which may arise from a read error. The chain combines TRBV28 with TRBJ2-1, with D perhaps matching TRBD2 (5 bases). Germline loops: CDR1 MDHEN, CDR2 SYDVKM. CDR3 length equals 12 residues. In DNA form, the CDR3 reads TGCGCCAGCAGTTTGGTAGCGTTTGAGCAGTTCTTC. It specifies CASSLVAFEQFF.

V gene TRBV5-1 combines with J gene TRBJ2-6; D uncertain. The CDR3 is 16 residues long. Trimming left V 0 bases short and J 1 base short, with 8 bases between. Germline V gene data show CDR1 as SGHRS and CDR2 as YFSETQ. Here the CDR3 reads CASSLGWVSGANVLTF. CDR3 DNA sequence: TGCGCCAGCAGCTTGGGTTGGGTGTCTGGGGCCAACGTCCTGACTTTC.

This clonotype was seen a handful of times. V is TRBV7-2 and J is TRBJ2-3, with TRBD2 identical over 12 bases. Germline assignment: CDR1 SGHTA and CDR2 FQGNSA. V lost 7 bases and J lost 5; bases outside the gene matches: 1. CDR3 length equals 13 residues. CDR3: CASTSGGEDTQYF. For the CDR3, the DNA is TGTGCCAGCACTAGCGGGGGGGAAGATACGCAGTATTTT.

V usage is TRBV29-1 and J usage is TRBJ2-7; maybe TRBD2 (6 bases). V was clipped by 7 bases and J by 0 bases, with 13 bases between them. CDR3 length: 13 residues. Germline lookup yields CDR1 SQVTM and CDR2 ANQGSEA. The CDR3 reads CSAVRGYSYEQYF. The CDR3 DNA reads TGCAGCGCAGTGCGGGGTTACTCCTACGAGCAGTACTTC.

Of note for this clonotype: At one of its ends the junction is not consistent with the germline gene, which may arise from a read error. The chain carries TRBV9 and TRBJ1-2; D is ambiguous. This CDR3 is built from 14 residues. Germline CDR1 reads SGDLS; CDR2 reads YYNGEE. The CDR3 DNA reads as TGTACCAGCAGCGTAGGACCCGGGGACTATGGCTACACCTTC. It translates to CTSSVGPGDYGYTF. Complete variable domain (other parts from reference TRBV9 and TRBJ1-2): DSGVTQTPKHLITATGQRVTLRCSPRSGDLSVYWYQQSLDQGLQFLIQYYNGEERAKGNILERFSAQQFPDLHSELNLSSLELGDSALYFCTSSVGPGDYGYTFGSGTRLTVV.

This clonotype was observed a handful of times. The rearrangement joins TRBV28 to TRBJ2-7; the match to TRBD1 covers 8 bases. CDR1 is MDHEN and CDR2 is SYDVKM in the germline V gene. The V gene end was trimmed by 7 bases and the J gene end by 1 base; junction bases not matched to a gene: 3. The CDR3 is made up of 13 amino acids. The CDR3 bases are TGTGCCAGCAACCGACAGGGGTCCTACGAGCAGTACTTC. Protein: CASNRQGSYEQYF.

This chain joins TRBV4-3 and TRBJ1-5, with D tentatively TRBD1 (5 bases). The ends were cut back, 0 bases at V and 0 bases at J, with 15 bases in the middle. Germline V gene data show CDR1 as LGHNA and CDR2 as YSLEER. The CDR3 runs to 18 residues. The CDR3 DNA reads TGCGCCAGCAGCCAAGAGGACTGGGGCAGGAATAGCAATCAGCCCCAGCATTTT. Protein sequence: CASSQEDWGRNSNQPQHF.

The chain employs TRBV10-3 and TRBJ2-7, with D hard to call. Per germline, CDR1 ENHRY and CDR2 SYGVKD. V was shortened by 0 bases and J by 0 bases, with 12 bases between the two germline ends. The CDR3 consists of 16 residues. CDR3 nucleotides: TGTGCCATCAGTGAGTCGAGCGCCTGGAGCTCCTACGAGCAGTACTTC. Amino acids: CAISESSAWSSYEQYF.

With respect to this clonotype: The junction differs from germline at one of its ends, possibly a read error. V and J are TRBV6-5 and TRBJ1-2, with a tentative D call TRBD1 (5 bases). Germline V gene data show CDR1 as MNHEY and CDR2 as SVGAGI. The CDR3 has 16 amino acids. The CDR3 DNA follows: TGTGCCAGCAGTTACTCGACCGGGGGAGCTAACTATGGCTGCACCTTC. Its translation: CASSYSTGGANYGCTF.

In its sample, this clonotype was seen once. V usage is TRBV7-2 and J usage is TRBJ1-6; 7 bases are shared with TRBD1. The V and J ends lost 4 bases and 7 bases, in that order; junction bases with no gene match: 7. The CDR3 runs to 15 residues. Germline V CDR1 and CDR2: SGHTA, FQGNSA. CDR3 sequence reads: CASSSRGQTNSPLHF. CDR3 nucleotides: TGTGCCAGCAGCTCTAGGGGACAGACCAATTCACCCCTCCACTTT.

This sequence joins TRBV28 and TRBJ2-4; no clear D. The J call may be faulty, since TRBJ2-7 better matches the DNA end. CDR3 length equals 13 residues. CDR1 is MDHEN, CDR2 SYDVKM, per germline. The CDR3 coding sequence is TGTGCCAGCAGCCCAGCAAGGAGTTACGAGCAGTACTTC. Its protein is CASSPARSYEQYF.

The chain couples TRBV5-1 to TRBJ2-1; D may be TRBD1 (6 bases). V was trimmed by 6 bases and J by 7 bases, leaving 20 bases between them. Germline V gene sequence: CDR1 SGHRS, CDR2 YFSETQ. This CDR3 region has 15 residues. The CDR3 DNA sequence: TGCGCCAGCAAGAGATCGGACAGTGGGGATAATGAGCAGTTCTTC. This gives the protein CASKRSDSGDNEQFF.

This rearrangement joins TRBV7-9 to TRBJ2-7; D perhaps matches TRBD2 (5 bases). Trimming cost V 4 bases and J 2 bases, with 18 bases left between them. In germline, CDR1 is SEHNR, CDR2 FQNEAQ (reference sequence). The CDR3 is 16 residues long. The chain's CDR3 is CASSSSSGTQPYEQYF. CDR3 DNA sequence: TGTGCCAGCAGCTCCTCCAGCGGAACCCAACCCTACGAGCAGTACTTC. The entire variable domain, with the rest obtained from reference TRBV7-9 and TRBJ2-7, is as follows: DTGVSQNPRHKITKRGQNVTFRCDPISEHNRLYWYRQTLGQGPEFLTYFQNEAQLEKSRLLSDRFSAERPKGSFSTLEIQRTEQGDSAMYLCASSSSSGTQPYEQYFGPGTRLTVT.

This chain connects TRBV5-1 to TRBJ2-1; weak D call: TRBD1 (6 bases). The germline gives CDR1 SGHRS, CDR2 YFSETQ. This CDR3 comprises 16 residues. The V end was cut by 0 bases, the J end by 4 bases, with 14 bases between. The CDR3 loop is CASSLVGGAGYNEQFF. For the CDR3, the DNA is TGCGCCAGCAGCTTGGTAGGGGGAGCAGGTTACAATGAGCAGTTCTTC.

DNA for the CDR3: TGCAGTGCTAAGGGGACGGCTAATTCACCCCTCCACTTT. It specifies CSAKGTANSPLHF. The V call is TRBV20-1, the J call TRBJ1-6, with D possibly TRBD1 on 5 matching bases. The CDR3 runs 13 residues. The V end lost 4 bases, the J end lost 6 bases, and 10 bases lay between the germline ends. Germline CDR1 and CDR2: DFQATT and SNEGSKA (reference sequence).

V usage is TRBV12-3 or TRBV12-4 and J usage is TRBJ2-2; D is perhaps TRBD1 or TRBD2 (5 bases each). The CDR3 has 14 residues. V dropped 5 bases and J dropped 6 bases, with 13 bases sitting between them. The CDR3 is CASSTRGYAGELFF. Here the CDR3 DNA reads TGTGCCAGCAGTACCCGGGGCTACGCCGGGGAGCTGTTTTTT.

The V and J genes are TRBV6-1 and TRBJ2-1; no clear D gene. V was shortened by 7 bases and J by 10 bases, with 17 bases between the two germline ends. This CDR3 spans 13 amino acids. CDR1 is MNHNS and CDR2 is SASEGT in the germline V gene. The CDR3 DNA follows: TGTGCCAGCACCGTAGGTTCGACCGTCGAGCAGTTCTTC. Translated, it gives CASTVGSTVEQFF.

This clonotype showed up just once. The chain uses TRBV18 and TRBJ1-2; D may be TRBD1 (5 bases). The CDR3 contains 12 residues. CDR1 KGHSH and CDR2 LQKENI come from the germline V gene. V was trimmed by 8 bases and J by 4 bases, leaving 11 bases between them. CDR3 in DNA: TGTGCCAGCCGAAAAGACAGCTATGGCTACACCTTC. It yields the protein CASRKDSYGYTF. Full variable domain (remainder filled in from reference TRBV18 and TRBJ1-2): NAGVMQNPRHLVRRRGQEARLRCSPMKGHSHVYWYRQLPEEGLKFMVYLQKENIIDESGMPKERFSAEFPKEGPSILRIQQVVRGDSAAYFCASRKDSYGYTFGSGTRLTVV.

The DNA for the CDR3 is TGTGCCAGCAGTGAAGTTTGGCAGAACTACTATGGCTACACCTTC. Its translation is CASSEVWQNYYGYTF. This rearrangement joins TRBV2 to TRBJ1-2, with D unresolved. The germline V and J ends were trimmed by 1 base and 3 bases, with 12 bases remaining between them. The CDR3 sequence is 15 residues long. Germline CDR1 reads SNHLY; CDR2 reads FYNNEI.

The CDR3: CAISNTEAFF. The CDR3 DNA is TGTGCCATATCGAACACTGAAGCTTTCTTT. The gene calls are TRBV7-4 and TRBJ1-1; no definite D call. Germline assignment: CDR1 SGHVT and CDR2 SQSDAQ. This CDR3 has 10 amino acids. Trimming left V 10 bases short and J 1 base short, with 4 bases between.

The chain joins TRBV20-1 to TRBJ1-6; D possibly corresponds to TRBD1 (5 bases). This CDR3 comprises 16 residues. The germline V gene has CDR1 DFQATT and CDR2 SNEGSKA (reference sequence). The ends were cut back, 1 base at V and 10 bases at J, with 20 bases in the middle. CDR3: CSARVGGAVVGSPLHF. CDR3 DNA sequence: TGCAGTGCTAGAGTCGGGGGTGCGGTAGTTGGGTCACCCCTCCACTTT.

The V gene is TRBV7-9, the J gene TRBJ2-7; D gene uncertain. The germline V gene has CDR1 SEHNR and CDR2 FQNEAQ (reference sequence). The germline V and J ends were trimmed by 1 base and 0 bases, with 13 bases remaining between them. The CDR3 contains 16 residues. CDR3 protein: CASSLGASVSSYEQYF. CDR3 sequence (DNA): TGTGCCAGCAGCTTAGGAGCATCGGTGAGCTCCTACGAGCAGTACTTC.